This T cell receptor beta chain was obtained from a study of immune evolution from preneoplasia to lung adenocarcinoma. Overall study: HLA loss of heterozygosity: roughly 6.6% AIS, under 19% MIA, over 30% ADC, none AAH. Study observations and caveats: Normal lung had highest clonality; later lesions appeared denser, more diverse.

Resections took place in Japan or China from the mid-2010s to the late 2010s. The table lists this clone with a few counts. Its specificity is not known. Germline V gene data show CDR1 as LNHDA and CDR2 as SQIVND (reference sequence). J gave up 0 bases and V 9 bases, and 6 bases lay outside the gene matches. The CDR3 is 15 residues long. Clones were read by immunoSEQ multiplex PCR, and TCRdb kept only the in-frame ones, dropping some. The sample lists 3,000 to 4,500 clones, more than 75% occurring once. The V and J genes are TRBV19 and TRBJ2-1; TRBD2 matches 9 bases. The sequence was collected from a person in their 70s with lung adenocarcinoma. Sequenced input: FFPE lung adenocarcinoma in situ tissue. CDR3 in DNA: TGTGCCAGCACGACTAGCGGCCTCTCCTACAATGAGCAGTTCTTC. Translated: CASTTSGLSYNEQFF.